This TCR beta chain emerged from a study of identical twins. MiXCR was run by TCRdb on the 5' RACE reads, yielding one entry per CDR3 protein. Of fewer than 450,000 distinct CDR3 sequences listed, 9% are singletons. Between the trimmed V and J ends, which lost 5 bases and 1 base, there was a span of 9 bases. Germline lookup yields CDR1 MNHNY and CDR2 SVGAGI (reference sequence). The CDR3 is made up of 13 amino acids. V usage is TRBV6-6 and J usage is TRBJ2-7; perhaps TRBD2 as D (5 bases). The sequence was obtained from a woman aged 45-65 years in good health. What was sequenced was naive T cells sorted from blood. The CDR3, as DNA: TGTGCCAGCAGTCCGCCGGGGTCCTACGAGCAGTACTTC. It is translated as CASSPPGSYEQYF.